This TCR beta chain was recovered during a study of human T cells and chemical hapten exposure. The CDR3 is 12 amino acids. Germline CDR1 KGHDR, CDR2 SFDVKD. V lost 2 bases to trimming and J lost 7 bases, with 5 bases between them. TCRdb passed the RACE reads through MiXCR, listing each CDR3 protein once. The data show 95,000 to 130,000 distinct CDR3 sequences, roughly an eighth seen once. General study points: DPC sensitization left the count of TCRs above 1 in 1000 unchanged. Counts of TCRs expanded at PT1 correlated positively with patch test score.

This sample's time point: patch test 1, 2 weeks after DPC sensitization. Indicated treatment: therapeutic diphenylcyclopropenone sensitization with weekly scalp DPC. Comments on this clonotype: Its matching antigen is unknown.

The receptor was derived from a woman between 45 and 65 years old with alopecia areata. Some clones in this sample may be carry-over from other donors' samples. The specimen was whole blood, collected in connection with sensitization to the hapten diphenylcyclopropenone (DPC). The gene calls are TRBV24-1 and TRBJ2-1; D possibly uses TRBD1 or TRBD2 (5 bases each). CDR3 DNA sequence: TGTGCCACCAGTGATTGGGGGAATGAGCAGTTCTTC. Amino acid sequence: CATSDWGNEQFF.